Each of the 32 T cell receptor beta chains below was sequenced from the same sample in a study of blood T cell repertoires in COVID-19. Some clones are missing from TCRdb's copy, which holds only in-frame ones; the method was immunoSEQ multiplex PCR. The table lists a few hundred thousand clones, approximately 92% of them singletons. What was sequenced was PBMCs or T cells enriched from blood (not recorded which). These receptors came from a man aged 25-45 years who had recovered from COVID-19.

This chain joins TRBV6-2 or TRBV6-3 and TRBJ2-3; TRBD2 aligns across 9 bases. CDR3 length equals 14 residues. J gave up 6 bases and V 4 bases, and 5 bases lay outside the gene matches. The V gene's germline CDR1 is MNHEY and CDR2 SVGEGT. CDR3 in DNA: TGTGCCAGCAGTTTATTAGCGGGAGCGGATACGCAGTATTTT. Translation: CASSLLAGADTQYF.

V gene TRBV30 combines with J gene TRBJ1-2, with 7 bases identical to TRBD1. Germline V gene data show CDR1 as GTSNPN and CDR2 as SVGIG (reference sequence). CDR3 length: 15 amino acids. V lost 2 bases and J lost 8; bases outside the gene matches: 14. The CDR3 region has the DNA TGTGCCTGGAGTCCAGCCAAGGGACAGTCTAGCGGCTACACCTTC. Amino acids: CAWSPAKGQSSGYTF.

A single count supports this clone. The rearrangement uses TRBV28 and TRBJ2-7, with 9 bases matching TRBD1. The CDR3 sequence is 13 residues long. The germline CDR1 and CDR2 sequences are MDHEN and SYDVKM. After removal of 9 bases from V and 4 bases from J, the junction contained 7 bases not matched to a gene. CDR3 protein: CASTSGQGYEQYF. The CDR3 region has the DNA TGTGCCAGTACCTCGGGACAGGGTTACGAGCAGTACTTC.

This clone was counted once. V is TRBV18 and J is TRBJ2-1, with 8 bases aligning to TRBD2. V lost 6 bases and J lost 4; bases outside the gene matches: 11. The CDR3 is 16 residues long. Germline loops: CDR1 KGHSH, CDR2 LQKENI. Here the CDR3 reads CASSLLGSGVYNEQFF. The DNA for the CDR3 is TGTGCCAGCTCTCTTTTAGGTAGCGGGGTATACAATGAGCAGTTCTTC.

This chain joins TRBV6-5 and TRBJ1-5, with D possibly being TRBD1 (5 bases). Trimming stripped 8 bases from V and 4 bases from J, with 18 bases between. This CDR3 comprises 15 residues. Germline-derived CDR1 and CDR2 are MNHEY and SVGAGI. This chain's CDR3 is CASGGIGHMNQPQHF. DNA for the CDR3: TGTGCCAGCGGGGGGATAGGACATATGAATCAGCCCCAGCATTTT.

V and J are TRBV27 and TRBJ2-7, with TRBD2 matching 7 bases. The length of the CDR3 is 15 residues. The trim removed 5 bases at V and 5 bases at J, leaving 12 bases unmatched. CDR1 MNHEY and CDR2 SMNVEV come from the germline V gene (reference sequence). CDR3 bases: TGTGCCAGCAGTCGGAAGCGGGATTCTGCCCACGAGCAGTACTTC. Amino acid sequence: CASSRKRDSAHEQYF.

This chain connects TRBV7-3 to TRBJ2-1; TRBD2 matches at 10 bases. V shed 5 bases and J 1 base; nucleotides not matched to a gene: 2. Germline CDR1 and CDR2: SGHTA and FQGTGA. This CDR3 comprises 15 residues. CDR3 in amino acids: CASSLAGVSYNEQFF. As DNA, the CDR3 is TGTGCCAGCAGCCTAGCGGGAGTATCCTACAATGAGCAGTTCTTC.

In nucleotides, the CDR3 is TGTGCCAGCAGCCGCGGGACCCCGGGCTCCTACGAGCAGTACTTC. This codes for CASSRGTPGSYEQYF. This chain joins TRBV5-4 and TRBJ2-7; a weak D match, TRBD2 (6 bases). This CDR3 contains 15 residues. Per the germline V gene, CDR1 is SGHNT and CDR2 is YYREEE (reference sequence). V lost 4 bases to trimming and J lost 0 bases, with 14 bases between them.

This chain uses TRBV9 with TRBJ1-1; D ambiguous. The length of the CDR3 is 13 residues. V lost 2 bases to trimming and J lost 1 base, with 6 bases between them. The V gene's germline CDR1 is SGDLS and CDR2 YYNGEE. DNA of the CDR3: TGTGCCAGCAGCGTGAGTTCGAACACTGAAGCTTTCTTT. It translates to CASSVSSNTEAFF.

This clone has just a few counts. The rearrangement links TRBV4-2 to TRBJ1-3; possibly TRBD1 for D (5 bases). Germline loops: CDR1 LGHNA, CDR2 YNFKEQ. V was cut by 1 base and J by 4 bases, with 11 bases left in between. This CDR3 spans 15 amino acids. This chain's CDR3 is CASSQGGVQGNTIYF. In DNA, the CDR3 is TGTGCCAGCAGCCAAGGGGGGGTACAGGGAAACACCATATATTTT.

The chain has TRBV27 and TRBJ2-6, with 10 bases identical to TRBD1. CDR1 is MNHEY, CDR2 SMNVEV, per germline (reference sequence). This CDR3 is 21 amino acids long. V trimming: 5 bases; J trimming: 0 bases; junction bases outside the gene matches: 16. CDR3 in DNA: TGTGCCAGCAGTGGACGATCAGACAGGGGGCGCCCCGGCTCTGGGGCCAACGTCCTGACTTTC. This encodes CASSGRSDRGRPGSGANVLTF.

The chain joins TRBV30 to TRBJ1-4; TRBD1 aligns across 9 bases. CDR3 length equals 13 residues. Germline V CDR1 and CDR2: GTSNPN, SVGIG (reference sequence). V trimming: 4 bases; J trimming: 7 bases; junction bases outside the gene matches: 4. The CDR3: CAWTGTGREKLFF. The CDR3 DNA reads TGTGCCTGGACCGGGACAGGGCGTGAAAAACTGTTTTTT. Drawing the rest from reference TRBV30 and TRBJ1-4, the complete variable domain is SQTIHQWPATLVQPVGSPLSLECTVEGTSNPNLYWYRQAAGRGLQLLFYSVGIGQISSEVPQNLSASRPQDRQFILSSKKLLLSDSGFYLCAWTGTGREKLFFGSGTQLSVL.

The CDR3 sequence: CSVGLAGGSTGELFF. The DNA for the CDR3 is TGCAGCGTTGGACTAGCGGGAGGCAGTACCGGGGAGCTGTTTTTT. The rearrangement links TRBV29-1 to TRBJ2-2, with 13 bases identical to TRBD2. The V and J ends lost 4 bases and 5 bases, in that order; junction bases with no gene match: 4. The CDR3 contains 15 residues. In germline, CDR1 is SQVTM, CDR2 ANQGSEA.

CDR3: CASSPGADPLNEQFF. CDR3 DNA sequence: TGTGCCAGCTCACCGGGAGCGGACCCACTCAATGAGCAGTTCTTC. The J gene is TRBJ2-1, the V gene TRBV18; D is perhaps TRBD2 (5 bases). The V and J ends lost 3 bases and 6 bases respectively, with 15 bases between them. The CDR3 sequence is 15 residues long. Germline CDR1 and CDR2: KGHSH and LQKENI.

Ten or more counts support this clone. The chain has TRBV2 and TRBJ1-6; 11 positions match TRBD1. V trimming: 9 bases; J trimming: 10 bases; junction bases outside the gene matches: 8. This CDR3 contains 14 residues. CDR1 is SNHLY, CDR2 FYNNEI, per germline. CDR3 nucleotides: TGTGCCAGTGGAACCGGGACAGGGGGATCACCCCTCCACTTT. Translated: CASGTGTGGSPLHF.

The rearrangement joins TRBV3-1 (or the pseudogene TRBV3-2) to TRBJ1-1; 7 positions match TRBD1. This CDR3 region has 13 residues. V dropped 4 bases and J dropped 8; count of bases not matched to a gene: 7. Germline values: CDR1 LGHDT, CDR2 YNNKEL (reference sequence). This CDR3 is CASSPGTEREAFF. CDR3 nucleotides: TGTGCCAGCAGCCCCGGGACAGAAAGGGAAGCTTTCTTT.

The V call is TRBV12-3 or TRBV12-4, the J call TRBJ1-5, with a tentative D call TRBD1 (5 bases). V lost 5 bases and J 2 bases, leaving 7 bases between the germline ends. The CDR3 covers 13 residues. Here the CDR3 reads CASSRQRNQPQHF. The CDR3 nucleotides read TGTGCCAGCAGTCGACAGCGCAATCAGCCCCAGCATTTT.

The J gene is TRBJ1-5, the V gene TRBV3-1 (or the pseudogene TRBV3-2); no firm D call. The CDR3 totals 13 residues. With 0 bases removed from V and 7 bases from J, the gap between germline ends came to 7 bases. From germline, CDR1 is LGHDT and CDR2 YNNKEL (reference sequence). The CDR3 loop reads CASSQDLAQPQHF. The CDR3 region has the DNA TGTGCCAGCAGCCAAGATCTGGCCCAGCCCCAGCATTTT.

The chain uses TRBV3-1 (or the pseudogene TRBV3-2) and TRBJ2-5; the match to TRBD1 covers 11 bases. The trim removed 2 bases at V and 5 bases at J, leaving 4 bases unmatched. The length of the CDR3 is 15 residues. The V gene's germline CDR1 is LGHDT and CDR2 YNNKEL (reference sequence). CDR3 loop: CASSQRTGGKETQYF. Written as DNA, the CDR3 is TGTGCCAGCAGCCAACGGACAGGGGGCAAGGAGACCCAGTACTTC.

The chain is built from TRBV6-5 and TRBJ2-1; no definite D call. V gave up 5 bases and J gave up 9 bases, with 14 bases separating them. Germline-derived CDR1 and CDR2 are MNHEY and SVGAGI. The CDR3 is made up of 13 amino acids. CDR3 DNA: TGTGCCAGCAGTCAGATAGCTGGGTCTGAGCAGTTCTTC. It translates to CASSQIAGSEQFF.

The chain couples TRBV6-5 to TRBJ1-5; the D is unclear. The CDR3 loop spans 12 amino acids. Germline assignment: CDR1 MNHEY and CDR2 SVGAGI. The V gene lost 6 bases and the J gene lost 4 bases, with 7 bases spanning the gap. In DNA form, the CDR3 reads TGTGCCAGCAGGTACCCTAATCAGCCCCAGCATTTT. It is translated as CASRYPNQPQHF.

This clone was seen just once. The chain joins TRBV27 to TRBJ2-1; D is perhaps TRBD2 (6 bases). Germline V gene data show CDR1 as MNHEY and CDR2 as SMNVEV (reference sequence). Between the trimmed V and J ends, which lost 7 bases and 8 bases, there was a span of 18 bases. There are 14 residues in the CDR3. CDR3 in DNA: TGTGCCAGCATCCCCCTGACGGGCGGGGATGAGCAGTTCTTC. This gives the protein CASIPLTGGDEQFF.

The chain combines TRBV5-6 with TRBJ2-3, with 13 bases identical to TRBD2. This CDR3 is 15 amino acids long. Per germline, CDR1 SGHDT and CDR2 YYEEEE. The ends lost 2 bases at V and 6 bases at J; junction bases unmatched: 3. CDR3 bases: TGTGCCAGCAGCTTTGGACTAGCGGGAGTCGATACGCAGTATTTT. It specifies CASSFGLAGVDTQYF.

J is TRBJ2-7 and V is TRBV5-1; 7 bases fit TRBD1. Germline V gives CDR1 SGHRS, CDR2 YFSETQ. V gave up 4 bases and J gave up 0 bases; unmatched junction bases: 10. This CDR3 has 16 residues. This CDR3 is CASSAPRQGLSYEQYF. The CDR3 DNA reads TGCGCCAGCAGCGCGCCGCGACAGGGCCTCTCCTACGAGCAGTACTTC. The full variable domain, completed using reference TRBV5-1 and TRBJ2-7, is KAGVTQTPRYLIKTRGQQVTLSCSPISGHRSVSWYQQTPGQGLQFLFEYFSETQRNKGNFPGRFSGRQFSNSRSEMNVSTLELGDSALYLCASSAPRQGLSYEQYFGPGTRLTVT.

The V gene is TRBV28, the J gene TRBJ1-2; D gene unclear. CDR1 is MDHEN and CDR2 is SYDVKM in the germline V gene. The CDR3 totals 11 residues. The V gene lost 1 base and the J gene lost 5 bases, with 2 bases spanning the gap. The CDR3 loop reads CASSLSYGYTF. The DNA of the CDR3 is TGTGCCAGCAGTTTATCGTATGGCTACACCTTC.

The V and J genes are TRBV5-1 and TRBJ2-5; weak D call: TRBD2 (6 bases). Trimming cost V 6 bases and J 2 bases, with 11 bases left between them. CDR1 is SGHRS, CDR2 YFSETQ, per germline. The CDR3 contains 13 residues. The CDR3 nucleotides are TGCGCCAGCAATTTGGGGACTCAAGAGACCCAGTACTTC. Its protein is CASNLGTQETQYF. Based on the CDR3 plus reference TRBV5-1 and TRBJ2-5, the full variable domain is KAGVTQTPRYLIKTRGQQVTLSCSPISGHRSVSWYQQTPGQGLQFLFEYFSETQRNKGNFPGRFSGRQFSNSRSEMNVSTLELGDSALYLCASNLGTQETQYFGPGTRLLVL.

This rearrangement joins TRBV10-2 to TRBJ2-7; the D gene is possibly TRBD2 (5 bases). The germline V gene encodes CDR1 WSHSY and CDR2 SAAADI. This CDR3 has 13 amino acids. The V gene lost 7 bases and the J gene lost 4 bases, with 14 bases spanning the gap. This chain's CDR3 is CASKERASYEQYF. Written as DNA, the CDR3 is TGCGCCAGCAAGGAGAGGGCCTCGTACGAGCAGTACTTC.

CDR3 amino acids: CASSSSYNSYNEQFF. DNA of the CDR3: TGTGCCAGTAGTTCGAGCTATAACTCCTACAATGAGCAGTTCTTC. V and J are TRBV19 and TRBJ2-1; no clear D gene. CDR1 LNHDA and CDR2 SQIVND come from the germline V gene (reference sequence). The V gene lost 5 bases and the J gene lost 0 bases, with 11 bases spanning the gap. The CDR3 runs 15 residues.

J is TRBJ2-1 and V is TRBV5-1, with 10 bases that match TRBD2. This CDR3 region has 14 residues. Unmatched junction bases numbered 9, after V lost 7 bases and J lost 8 bases. Germline CDR1 and CDR2: SGHRS and YFSETQ. The CDR3 region has the DNA TGCGCCAGCGGTTCTAGCGGGAGTATAGATGAGCAGTTCTTC. It is translated as CASGSSGSIDEQFF. The full variable domain, completed using reference TRBV5-1 and TRBJ2-1, is KAGVTQTPRYLIKTRGQQVTLSCSPISGHRSVSWYQQTPGQGLQFLFEYFSETQRNKGNFPGRFSGRQFSNSRSEMNVSTLELGDSALYLCASGSSGSIDEQFFGPGTRLTVL.

The chain carries TRBV19 and TRBJ2-7, with 9 nucleotides matching TRBD2. This CDR3 contains 15 residues. Trimming removed 4 bases from V and 5 bases from J; junction bases left unmatched: 9. Germline-derived CDR1 and CDR2 are LNHDA and SQIVND (reference sequence). This chain's CDR3 is CASSRTQAGGHEQYF. The CDR3 nucleotides read TGTGCCAGTAGTAGGACCCAAGCGGGAGGTCACGAGCAGTACTTC.

The chain combines TRBV28 with TRBJ1-1; 8 bases are a match to TRBD1. The V and J ends lost 6 bases and 7 bases, in that order; junction bases with no gene match: 13. CDR1 is MDHEN, CDR2 SYDVKM, per germline. CDR3 size: 15 residues. The DNA for the CDR3 is TGTGCCAGCAGACCTACAGGGGGACGGTCCGGTGAAGCTTTCTTT. It specifies CASRPTGGRSGEAFF.

The CDR3 DNA is TGTGCCAGCAGCCCCCCTTTGGTGGAGGAAGCTTTCTTT. Translation: CASSPPLVEEAFF. The chain links TRBV7-9 to TRBJ1-1; no clear D gene. The CDR3 is 13 amino acids. Trimming removed 5 bases from V and 8 bases from J, with 15 bases in between. Germline V lookup: CDR1 SEHNR, CDR2 FQNEAQ (reference sequence). Full variable domain (rest looked up from reference TRBV7-9 and TRBJ1-1): DTGVSQNPRHKITKRGQNVTFRCDPISEHNRLYWYRQTLGQGPEFLTYFQNEAQLEKSRLLSDRFSAERPKGSFSTLEIQRTEQGDSAMYLCASSPPLVEEAFFGQGTRLTVV.